Following are 5 T cell receptor beta chains from one sample sequenced in a study of cytomegalovirus exposure and HLA in healthy donors. Primers: 60 Vbeta forward and 13 Jbeta reverse. Sequenced by immunoSEQ multiplex PCR; TCRdb stores in-frame clones only, minus some. This sample has approximately 190,000 clones; roughly four fifths occur once, and the top ten carry about 1.7%. The sequenced material came from PBMCs. Receptor source: a woman between 18 and 30 years old in good health and CMV-seronegative.

This rearrangement joins TRBV4-3 to TRBJ1-2; no clear D gene. With 3 bases removed from V and 1 base from J, the gap between germline ends came to 15 bases. The CDR3 loop spans 16 amino acids. Germline CDR1 LGHNA, CDR2 YSLEER. Written as DNA, the CDR3 is TGCGCCAGCAGCCACACCGGGATATTAATTAACTATGGCTACACCTTC. This gives the protein CASSHTGILINYGYTF.

The genes are TRBV5-6 and TRBJ1-2; 9 bases match TRBD1. The junction had 5 bases not matched to a gene; V was cut back by 4 bases and J by 4 bases. There are 14 residues in the CDR3. Germline V gene lookup returns CDR1 SGHDT and CDR2 YYEEEE. This chain's CDR3 is CASSGTGSGYGYTF. Here the CDR3 DNA reads TGTGCCAGCAGCGGGACAGGGAGCGGCTATGGCTACACCTTC.

The chain couples TRBV27 to TRBJ2-1; unclear D gene. V lost 9 bases and J 1 base, leaving 16 bases between the germline ends. This CDR3 has 15 residues. Germline assignment: CDR1 MNHEY and CDR2 SMNVEV (reference sequence). In nucleotides, the CDR3 is TGTGCCAGTAGATCCATGGTGAGTTCCTACAATGAGCAGTTCTTC. As protein: CASRSMVSSYNEQFF.

This sequence joins TRBV4-3 and TRBJ2-7; D possibly corresponds to TRBD2 (6 bases). Germline loops: CDR1 LGHNA, CDR2 YSLEER. This CDR3 is 16 amino acids long. Trimming cost V 1 base and J 4 bases, with 17 bases left between them. The CDR3 reads CASSQGLGFGLYEQYV. DNA of the CDR3: TGCGCCAGCAGCCAAGGACTAGGTTTCGGTTTATACGAGCAGTACGTC.

V and J are TRBV2 and TRBJ2-3; TRBD2 might be the D (6 bases). CDR1 is SNHLY and CDR2 is FYNNEI in the germline V gene. The V end was cut by 9 bases, the J end by 4 bases, with 20 bases between. The CDR3 is 15 amino acids. The CDR3 DNA is TGTGCCAGTCACACATTGTGGGAGGAGGCAGATACGCAGTATTTT. Translated: CASHTLWEEADTQYF.